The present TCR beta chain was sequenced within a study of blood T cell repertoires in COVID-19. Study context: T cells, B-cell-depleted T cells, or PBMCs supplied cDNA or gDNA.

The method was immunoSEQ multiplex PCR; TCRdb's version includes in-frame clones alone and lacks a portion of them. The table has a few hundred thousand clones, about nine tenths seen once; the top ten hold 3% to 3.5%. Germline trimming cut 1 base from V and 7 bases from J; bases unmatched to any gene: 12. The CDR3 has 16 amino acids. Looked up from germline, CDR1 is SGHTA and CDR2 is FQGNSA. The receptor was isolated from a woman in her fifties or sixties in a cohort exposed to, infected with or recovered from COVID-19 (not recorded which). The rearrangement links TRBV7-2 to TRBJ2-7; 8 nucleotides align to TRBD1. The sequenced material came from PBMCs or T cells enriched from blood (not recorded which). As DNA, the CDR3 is TGTGCCAGCAGCTTAGGATTCGGGGCAGGGGGCTTAGAGCAGTACTTC. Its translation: CASSLGFGAGGLEQYF.